This T cell receptor beta chain was found in a study of blood T cell repertoires in COVID-19. The CDR3 totals 13 residues. V was cut by 3 bases and J by 3 bases, with 8 bases left in between. From germline, CDR1 is SEHNR and CDR2 FQNEAQ (reference sequence). Sequencing was performed with immunoSEQ multiplex PCR; in TCRdb, only in-frame clones are kept and a portion is missing. The sample yields some 110,000 clones, 81% seen once. The specimen sequenced was peripheral blood. The rearrangement uses TRBV7-9 and TRBJ2-5; possible D gene TRBD2, 6 bases. The receptor was derived from a woman aged 70-85 years with acute or convalescent COVID-19. CDR3 in DNA: TGTGCCAGCAGCTTTTGGGGGGAAGAGACCCAGTACTTC. Translated: CASSFWGEETQYF. The whole variable domain, remainder taken from reference TRBV7-9 and TRBJ2-5, is DTGVSQNPRHKITKRGQNVTFRCDPISEHNRLYWYRQTLGQGPEFLTYFQNEAQLEKSRLLSDRFSAERPKGSFSTLEIQRTEQGDSAMYLCASSFWGEETQYFGPGTRLLVL.